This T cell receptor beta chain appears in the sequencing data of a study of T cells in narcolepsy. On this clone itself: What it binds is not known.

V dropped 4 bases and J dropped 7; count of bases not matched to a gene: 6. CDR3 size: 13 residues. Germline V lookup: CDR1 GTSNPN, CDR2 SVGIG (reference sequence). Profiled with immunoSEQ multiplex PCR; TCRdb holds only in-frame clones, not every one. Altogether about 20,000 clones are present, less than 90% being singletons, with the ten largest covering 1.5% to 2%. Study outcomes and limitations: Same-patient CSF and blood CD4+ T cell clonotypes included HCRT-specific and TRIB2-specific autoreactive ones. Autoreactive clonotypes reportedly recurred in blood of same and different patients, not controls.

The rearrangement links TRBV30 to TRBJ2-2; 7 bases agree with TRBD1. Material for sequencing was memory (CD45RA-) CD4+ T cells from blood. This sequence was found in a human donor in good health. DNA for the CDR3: TGTGCCTGGACGGGACAGTTAGGCGGGGAGCTGTTTTTT. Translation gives CAWTGQLGGELFF.